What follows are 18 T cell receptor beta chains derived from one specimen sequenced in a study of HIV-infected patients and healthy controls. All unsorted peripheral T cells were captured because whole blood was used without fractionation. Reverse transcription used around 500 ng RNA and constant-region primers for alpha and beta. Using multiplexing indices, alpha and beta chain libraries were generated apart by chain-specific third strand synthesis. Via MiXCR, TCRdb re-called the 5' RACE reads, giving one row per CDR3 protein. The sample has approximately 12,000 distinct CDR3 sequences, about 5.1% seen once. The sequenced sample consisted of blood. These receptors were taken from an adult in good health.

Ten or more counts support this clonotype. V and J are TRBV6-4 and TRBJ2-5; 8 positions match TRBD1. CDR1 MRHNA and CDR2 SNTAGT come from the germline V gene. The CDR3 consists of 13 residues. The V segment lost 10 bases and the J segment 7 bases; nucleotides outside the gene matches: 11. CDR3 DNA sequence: TGTGCCACCTCAGGGGGCGCGGATGGGACCCAGTACTTC. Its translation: CATSGGADGTQYF.

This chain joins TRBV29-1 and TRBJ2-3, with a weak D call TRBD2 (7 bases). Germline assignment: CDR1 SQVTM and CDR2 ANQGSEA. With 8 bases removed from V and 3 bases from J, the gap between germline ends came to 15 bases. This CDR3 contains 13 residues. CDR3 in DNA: TGCAGCTCCCGGACAGCGGGGACAGATACGCAGTATTTT. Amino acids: CSSRTAGTDTQYF.

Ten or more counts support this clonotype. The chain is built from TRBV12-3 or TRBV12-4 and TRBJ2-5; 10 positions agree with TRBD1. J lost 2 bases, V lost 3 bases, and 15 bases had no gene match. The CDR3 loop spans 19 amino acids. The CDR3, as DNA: TGTGCCAGCAGTTTTGTGCGACAGGGGGCCTTGGAGTATCAAGAGACCCAGTACTTC. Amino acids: CASSFVRQGALEYQETQYF.

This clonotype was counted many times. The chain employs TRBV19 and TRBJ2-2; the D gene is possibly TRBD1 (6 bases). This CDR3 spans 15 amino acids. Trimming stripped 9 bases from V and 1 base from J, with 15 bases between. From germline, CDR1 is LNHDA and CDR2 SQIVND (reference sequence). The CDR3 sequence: CASLTPGQNTGELFF. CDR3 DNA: TGTGCCAGCCTCACCCCGGGACAGAACACCGGGGAGCTGTTTTTT.

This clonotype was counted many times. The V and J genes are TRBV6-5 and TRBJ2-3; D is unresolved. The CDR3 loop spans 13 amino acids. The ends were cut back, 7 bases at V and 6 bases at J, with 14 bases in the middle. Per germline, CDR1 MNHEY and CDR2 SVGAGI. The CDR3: CASNSVSSDTQYF. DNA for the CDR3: TGTGCCAGCAATTCGGTCAGCTCCGATACGCAGTATTTT.

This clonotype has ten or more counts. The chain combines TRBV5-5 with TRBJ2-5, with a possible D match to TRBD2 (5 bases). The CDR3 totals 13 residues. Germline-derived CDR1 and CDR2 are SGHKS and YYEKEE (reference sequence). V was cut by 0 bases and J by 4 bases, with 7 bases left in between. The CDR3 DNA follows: TGTGCCAGCAGCTTGGCTGCGGGAGAGACCCAGTACTTC. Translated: CASSLAAGETQYF. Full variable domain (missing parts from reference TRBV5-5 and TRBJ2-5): DAGVTQSPTHLIKTRGQQVTLRCSPISGHKSVSWYQQVLGQGPQFIFQYYEKEERGRGNFPDRFSARQFPNYSSELNVNALLLGDSALYLCASSLAAGETQYFGPGTRLLVL.

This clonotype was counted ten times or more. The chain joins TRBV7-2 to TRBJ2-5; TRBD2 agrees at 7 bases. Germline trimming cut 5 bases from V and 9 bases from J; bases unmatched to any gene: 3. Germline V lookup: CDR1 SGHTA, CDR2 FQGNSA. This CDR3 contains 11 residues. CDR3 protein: CASSTREAQYF. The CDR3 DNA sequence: TGTGCCAGCAGCACCCGGGAGGCCCAGTACTTC.

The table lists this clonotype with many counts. The CDR3 here is CSASTQNYGYTF. The DNA of the CDR3 is TGCAGTGCTAGTACACAGAACTATGGCTACACCTTC. The chain has TRBV20-1 and TRBJ1-2; D is unclear. This CDR3 comprises 12 residues. Per the germline V gene, CDR1 is DFQATT and CDR2 is SNEGSKA (reference sequence). The ends were cut back, 3 bases at V and 2 bases at J, with 7 bases in the middle.

The CDR3 is CASSEQGAMSTEAFF. CDR3 DNA: TGTGCCAGCAGTGAACAAGGGGCGATGTCCACTGAAGCTTTCTTT. The rearrangement joins TRBV2 to TRBJ1-1, with D possibly being TRBD1 (5 bases). The CDR3 is 15 residues long. Deletions cut 2 bases from V and 4 bases from J, with 14 bases between. Germline CDR1 is SNHLY and CDR2 is FYNNEI.

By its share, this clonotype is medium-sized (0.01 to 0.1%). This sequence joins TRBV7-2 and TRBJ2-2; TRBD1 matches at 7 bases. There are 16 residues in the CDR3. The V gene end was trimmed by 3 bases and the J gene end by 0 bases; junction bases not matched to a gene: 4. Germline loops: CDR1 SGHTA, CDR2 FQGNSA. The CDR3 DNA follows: TGTGCCAGCAGCTTCCGGACAGGTGCGAACACCGGGGAGCTGTTTTTT. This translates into CASSFRTGANTGELFF. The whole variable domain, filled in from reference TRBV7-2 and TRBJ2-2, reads GAGVSQSPSNKVTEKGKDVELRCDPISGHTALYWYRQSLGQGLEFLIYFQGNSAPDKSGLPSDRFSAERTGGSVSTLTIQRTQQEDSAVYLCASSFRTGANTGELFFGEGSRLTVL.

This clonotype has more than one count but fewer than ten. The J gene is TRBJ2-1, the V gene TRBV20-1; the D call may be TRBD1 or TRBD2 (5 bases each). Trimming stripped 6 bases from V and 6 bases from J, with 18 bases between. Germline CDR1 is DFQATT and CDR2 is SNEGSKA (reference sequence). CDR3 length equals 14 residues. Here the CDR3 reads CSAGFEGFGNEQFF. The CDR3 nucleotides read TGCAGTGCGGGCTTCGAGGGGTTTGGCAATGAGCAGTTCTTC.

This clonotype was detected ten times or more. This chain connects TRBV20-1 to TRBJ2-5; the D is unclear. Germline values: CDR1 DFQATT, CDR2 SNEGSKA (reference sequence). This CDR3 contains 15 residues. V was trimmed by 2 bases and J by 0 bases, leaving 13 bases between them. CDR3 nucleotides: TGCAGTGCTAGACCTAGGTTGGGGAACCAAGAGACCCAGTACTTC. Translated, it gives CSARPRLGNQETQYF.

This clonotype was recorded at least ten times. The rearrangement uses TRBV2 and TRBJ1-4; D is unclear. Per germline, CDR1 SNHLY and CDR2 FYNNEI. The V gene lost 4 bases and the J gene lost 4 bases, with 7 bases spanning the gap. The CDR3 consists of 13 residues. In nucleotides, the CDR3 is TGTGCCAGCAGTGTACAGCGTAATGAAAAACTGTTTTTT. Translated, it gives CASSVQRNEKLFF.

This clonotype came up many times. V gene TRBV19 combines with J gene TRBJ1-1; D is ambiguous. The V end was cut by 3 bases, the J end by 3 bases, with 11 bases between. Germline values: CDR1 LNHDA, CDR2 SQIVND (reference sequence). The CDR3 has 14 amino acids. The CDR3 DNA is TGTGCCAGTAGTATCAGGACGGAACACACTGAAGCTTTCTTT. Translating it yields CASSIRTEHTEAFF.

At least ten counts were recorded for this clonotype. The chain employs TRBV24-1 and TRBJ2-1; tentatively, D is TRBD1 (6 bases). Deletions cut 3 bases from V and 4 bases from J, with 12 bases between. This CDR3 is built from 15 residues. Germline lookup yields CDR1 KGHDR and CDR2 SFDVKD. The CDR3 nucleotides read TGTGCCACCAGTGATGGACAGTTGCCTTACAATGAGCAGTTCTTC. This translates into CATSDGQLPYNEQFF.

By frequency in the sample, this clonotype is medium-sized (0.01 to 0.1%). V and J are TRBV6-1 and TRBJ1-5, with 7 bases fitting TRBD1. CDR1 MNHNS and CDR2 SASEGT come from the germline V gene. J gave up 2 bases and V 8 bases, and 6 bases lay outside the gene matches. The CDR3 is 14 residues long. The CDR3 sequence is CASEDRRGNQPQHF. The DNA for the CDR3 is TGTGCCAGCGAGGACAGGAGAGGCAATCAGCCCCAGCATTTT.

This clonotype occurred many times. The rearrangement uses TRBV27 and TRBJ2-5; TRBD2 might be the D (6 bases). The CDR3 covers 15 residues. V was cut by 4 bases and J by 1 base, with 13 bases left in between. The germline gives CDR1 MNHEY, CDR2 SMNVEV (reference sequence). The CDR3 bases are TGTGCCAGCAGTTCCCTGGGGGGTTTCCAAGAGACCCAGTACTTC. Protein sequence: CASSSLGGFQETQYF.

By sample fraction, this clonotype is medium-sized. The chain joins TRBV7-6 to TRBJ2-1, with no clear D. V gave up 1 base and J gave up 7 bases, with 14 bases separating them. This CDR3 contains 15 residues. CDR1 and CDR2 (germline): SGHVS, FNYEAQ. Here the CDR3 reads CASSLGPDMGNEQFF. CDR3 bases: TGTGCCAGCAGCTTAGGGCCCGACATGGGTAATGAGCAGTTCTTC.